Reported below is one TCR beta chain. As yet, its antigen is unknown. This entry is derived from a study of T cell repertoires and HLA-DP antigens. Sequencing was performed with immunoSEQ multiplex PCR; in TCRdb, only in-frame clones are kept and a portion is missing. This sample has 90,000 to 130,000 clones, with 85% to 95% found just once. Germline V gene lookup returns CDR1 GTSNPN and CDR2 SVGIG (reference sequence). V lost 2 bases and J lost 5, with 10 bases in between. There are 13 residues in the CDR3. The sequence derives from a woman younger than 30 in good health and CMV-seronegative. The chain combines TRBV30 with TRBJ1-5, with D maybe TRBD1 (6 bases). The sequenced material came from CD4+ T cells from PBMCs. The CDR3 loop reads CAWSLDRYQPQHF. CDR3 nucleotides: TGTGCCTGGAGTCTTGACAGGTATCAGCCCCAGCATTTT.